These T cell receptor beta chains were read from a single sample in a study of blood T cell repertoires in COVID-19. This table comes from immunoSEQ multiplex PCR, and its TCRdb copy is limited to in-frame clones, with some not included. The repertoire has 100,000 to 150,000 clones, around 81% of them found once; the top ten carry around 4%. The sample consisted of peripheral blood. These receptors came from a woman aged 45-59 years with acute or convalescent COVID-19. Both conserved end residues are trimmed from each CDR3.

V: TRBV19
CDR3: ASSPRRQVQNTEAF

V: TRBV29-1
CDR3: SGGTGEAF

V: TRBV29-1
CDR3: SVILRDRATDTQY

V: TRBV25-1
CDR3: ASSEFGGMETQY

V: TRBV29-1
CDR3: SVDITGVKAF

V: TRBV5-4
CDR3: ASRPRQNYGYT

V: TRBV6-5
CDR3: ASSPRDRFNQPQH

V: TRBV5-1
CDR3: ASSSGESNEKLF

V: TRBV28
CDR3: AGSLRNSPLH

V: TRBV30
CDR3: AWGIGFGSPLH